Following are 28 T cell receptor beta chains from one sample sequenced in a study of shared clonotypes between healthy human individuals. Sequenced by immunoSEQ multiplex PCR; TCRdb stores in-frame clones only, minus some. Among some 690,000 clones, less than 95% were seen once, and the ten largest hold 34%. The source material was memory CD8+ T cells from PBMCs. The subset is: CD45RO+ cells pooled with CCR7-negative TemRA cells. These receptors were taken from a man between 18 and 29 years old in good health. Some clones in this sample may be carry-over from other donors' samples.

This chain joins TRBV12-2 and TRBJ2-5; TRBD2 is the table's D call, not checked against the DNA. TRBV12-2 is reported as a pseudogene. The CDR3 length is 19 residues. The CDR3 protein is CASRFFEEHPEQMNAAQYF. The CDR3 DNA is TGTGCAAGTCGCTTCTTTGAGGAACACCCGGAGCAGATGAACGCGGCCCAGTACTTC.

This sequence joins TRBV27 and TRBJ2-7, with TRBD1 matching over 7 bases. The CDR3 is made up of 15 amino acids. Looked up from germline, CDR1 is MNHEY and CDR2 is SMNVEV (reference sequence). The V and J ends lost 2 bases and 0 bases, in that order; junction bases with no gene match: 4. The CDR3 nucleotides are TGTGCCAGCAGTTTAAAGGGGGCGAGCTCCTACGAGCAGTACTTC. As protein: CASSLKGASSYEQYF.

The chain employs TRBV28 and TRBJ1-3, with a possible D match to TRBD1 (5 bases). Trimming left V 4 bases short and J 0 bases short, with 10 bases between. The CDR3 runs to 15 residues. Looked up from germline, CDR1 is MDHEN and CDR2 is SYDVKM. CDR3 coding DNA: TGTGCCAGCAGTTCACTGGGGACCTCTGGAAACACCATATATTTT. It translates to CASSSLGTSGNTIYF.

This clone was seen just once. The genes are TRBV4-3 and TRBJ2-1; TRBD2 aligns across 7 bases. Germline CDR1 LGHNA, CDR2 YSLEER. V lost 3 bases, J lost 7 bases, and 6 bases stayed unmatched. The CDR3 loop spans 14 amino acids. The CDR3 loop is CASSHLLAMNEQFF. As DNA, the CDR3 is TGCGCCAGCAGCCACCTACTAGCGATGAATGAGCAGTTCTTC.

The chain links TRBV7-9 to TRBJ2-3, with unresolved D. From germline, CDR1 is SEHNR and CDR2 FQNEAQ (reference sequence). CDR3 length equals 15 residues. Trimming took 2 bases from V and 2 from J, leaving 11 bases between them. CDR3 in DNA: TGTGCCAGCAGCTTAATGGAAACAGCCACAGATACGCAGTATTTT. It is translated as CASSLMETATDTQYF.

The count of this clone is one. The gene calls are TRBV28 and TRBJ2-5, with TRBD2 identical over 7 bases. Trimming cost V 5 bases and J 3 bases; bases outside gene matches: 12. Per germline, CDR1 MDHEN and CDR2 SYDVKM. The CDR3 loop spans 16 amino acids. The CDR3 coding sequence is TGTGCCAGCAGTATCGCTCGGGAGGTACTAGAAGAGACCCAGTACTTC. Protein product: CASSIAREVLEETQYF.

The rearrangement links TRBV19 to TRBJ1-2; D is perhaps TRBD1 (5 bases). Trimming pared 2 bases from V and 1 base from J, leaving 23 bases between. Per the germline V gene, CDR1 is LNHDA and CDR2 is SQIVND (reference sequence). The CDR3 contains 19 residues. CDR3 region: CASSIKGNDHRKINYGYTF. Written as DNA, the CDR3 is TGTGCCAGTAGTATAAAGGGGAACGACCATAGAAAGATTAACTATGGCTACACCTTC.

The V gene is TRBV6-6, the J gene TRBJ1-5; the D gene is possibly TRBD1 (6 bases). V shed 2 bases and J shed 0 bases, with 11 bases lying between them. The CDR3 is made up of 16 amino acids. Germline V lookup: CDR1 MNHNY, CDR2 SVGAGI (reference sequence). CDR3 region: CASSYRTGSSNQPQHF. The CDR3 bases are TGTGCCAGCAGTTACAGAACAGGGAGTAGCAATCAGCCCCAGCATTTT.

This clone appeared a few times. The chain is built from TRBV28 and TRBJ1-4, with 8 nucleotides matching TRBD1. CDR1 is MDHEN and CDR2 is SYDVKM in the germline V gene. J lost 8 bases, V lost 5 bases, and 10 bases had no gene match. This CDR3 has 15 amino acids. The CDR3 coding sequence is TGTGCCAGCAGTCCCGACGACAGGGGTCGGGAAAAACTGTTTTTT. Encoded protein: CASSPDDRGREKLFF.

The CDR3 loop reads CASSPTGGSSYEQYF. The CDR3 DNA sequence: TGTGCCAGCAGCCCGACAGGGGGCAGCTCCTACGAGCAGTACTTC. The chain uses TRBV7-3 and TRBJ2-7, with TRBD1 matching 10 bases. In germline, CDR1 is SGHTA, CDR2 FQGTGA. This CDR3 has 15 residues. J was trimmed by 0 bases and V by 5 bases; bases with no gene match: 4.

The V gene is TRBV7-3, the J gene TRBJ2-1; TRBD2 is a possible D gene (6 bases). The germline V and J ends were trimmed by 5 bases and 5 bases, with 13 bases remaining between them. The CDR3 covers 14 residues. In germline, CDR1 is SGHTA, CDR2 FQGTGA. DNA for the CDR3: TGTGCCAGCAGCCCCGGTAGGACTAACAATGAGCAGTTCTTC. This translates into CASSPGRTNNEQFF.

V usage is TRBV10-3 and J usage is TRBJ2-1, with D maybe TRBD1 (6 bases). Germline lookup yields CDR1 ENHRY and CDR2 SYGVKD. The germline V and J ends were trimmed by 6 bases and 12 bases, with 12 bases remaining between them. The CDR3 contains 11 residues. Here the CDR3 reads CAISQGKAQFF. The DNA of the CDR3 is TGTGCCATCAGCCAGGGGAAAGCGCAGTTCTTC.

The gene calls are TRBV4-3 and TRBJ2-1, with D tentatively TRBD1 (6 bases). The germline V gene encodes CDR1 LGHNA and CDR2 YSLEER. CDR3 length: 13 residues. Trimming cost V 0 bases and J 10 bases, with 10 bases left between them. The CDR3 coding sequence is TGCGCCAGCAGCCAAGATTGGGGGACAGAGCAGTTCTTC. It translates to CASSQDWGTEQFF.

This chain links TRBV28 with TRBJ2-1; 8 bases agree with TRBD2. Trimming cost V 5 bases and J 2 bases; bases outside gene matches: 8. The CDR3 loop spans 16 amino acids. Germline V CDR1 and CDR2: MDHEN, SYDVKM. DNA for the CDR3: TGTGCCAGCAGTATACTCCCGGGACTAGCCTACAATGAGCAGTTCTTC. This sequence encodes CASSILPGLAYNEQFF.

The chain links TRBV29-1 to TRBJ2-3; TRBD2 aligns across 9 bases. The CDR3 runs 15 residues. Germline lookup yields CDR1 SQVTM and CDR2 ANQGSEA. J gave up 2 bases and V 0 bases, and 3 bases lay outside the gene matches. The CDR3 loop is CSVEDGTSPTDTQYF. The CDR3 nucleotides are TGCAGCGTTGAAGACGGGACTAGCCCCACAGATACGCAGTATTTT.

This sequence joins TRBV4-3 and TRBJ2-5, with 11 bases fitting TRBD2. Germline assignment: CDR1 LGHNA and CDR2 YSLEER. V gave up 0 bases and J gave up 5 bases; unmatched junction bases: 8. This CDR3 has 17 amino acids. Here the CDR3 reads CASSQDIAGGAGETQYF. For the CDR3, the DNA is TGCGCCAGCAGCCAAGACATAGCGGGAGGGGCGGGGGAGACCCAGTACTTC.

This chain joins TRBV7-2 and TRBJ2-7, with D perhaps given as TRBD1 or TRBD2 (5 bases each). The length of the CDR3 is 14 residues. Trimming took off 5 bases at V and 2 bases at J, with 13 bases between the two ends. Germline CDR1 reads SGHTA; CDR2 reads FQGNSA. CDR3 sequence (DNA): TGTGCCAGCAGCCTCTGGGACGGCACCTACGAGCAGTACTTC. This gives the protein CASSLWDGTYEQYF.

Only a few counts were recorded for this clone. This chain links TRBV7-9 with TRBJ2-7; D is perhaps TRBD2 (6 bases). Germline assignment: CDR1 SEHNR and CDR2 FQNEAQ (reference sequence). The CDR3 is made up of 18 amino acids. The V gene lost 5 bases and the J gene lost 3 bases, with 26 bases spanning the gap. CDR3 sequence reads: CASSVNKFGTSDIYEQYF. The DNA of the CDR3 is TGTGCCAGCAGCGTAAACAAGTTCGGGACTTCGGACATCTACGAGCAGTACTTC. Complete variable domain (other parts from reference TRBV7-9 and TRBJ2-7): DTGVSQNPRHKITKRGQNVTFRCDPISEHNRLYWYRQTLGQGPEFLTYFQNEAQLEKSRLLSDRFSAERPKGSFSTLEIQRTEQGDSAMYLCASSVNKFGTSDIYEQYFGPGTRLTVT.

CDR3 DNA sequence: TGTGCCAGCAGCGGGGCAGGTCTTAACGAGCAGTACTTC. It translates to CASSGAGLNEQYF. This rearrangement joins TRBV27 to TRBJ2-7, with D possibly called TRBD1 or TRBD2 (5 bases each). Trimming pared 6 bases from V and 5 bases from J, leaving 14 bases between. The CDR3 consists of 13 residues. CDR1 and CDR2 (germline): MNHEY, SMNVEV (reference sequence).

The rearrangement uses TRBV27 and TRBJ2-7; TRBD1 agrees at 9 bases. Germline CDR1 MNHEY, CDR2 SMNVEV (reference sequence). V was pared by 4 bases and J by 3 bases, with 10 bases of the junction left unmatched. The CDR3 contains 16 residues. CDR3 region: CASSSTGGRWYYEQYF. Written as DNA, the CDR3 is TGTGCCAGCAGTTCCACAGGGGGCAGGTGGTACTACGAGCAGTACTTC.

V and J are TRBV27 and TRBJ2-4, with a tentative D call TRBD2 (5 bases). The CDR3 has 13 amino acids. The ends were cut back, 4 bases at V and 2 bases at J, with 6 bases in the middle. Per the germline V gene, CDR1 is MNHEY and CDR2 is SMNVEV (reference sequence). The CDR3 DNA follows: TGTGCCAGCAGTTCTAGCCCCAAAAACATTCAGTACTTC. The encoded protein is CASSSSPKNIQYF.

This rearrangement joins TRBV7-9 to TRBJ2-3, with TRBD1 as a possible D gene (5 bases). Looked up from germline, CDR1 is SEHNR and CDR2 is FQNEAQ (reference sequence). V was clipped by 3 bases and J by 2 bases, with 12 bases between them. There are 15 residues in the CDR3. CDR3 nucleotide sequence: TGTGCCAGCAGCTTTCGTAGGGGTTACACAGATACGCAGTATTTT. This encodes CASSFRRGYTDTQYF. The full variable domain, its missing parts supplied by reference TRBV7-9 and TRBJ2-3, is DTGVSQNPRHKITKRGQNVTFRCDPISEHNRLYWYRQTLGQGPEFLTYFQNEAQLEKSRLLSDRFSAERPKGSFSTLEIQRTEQGDSAMYLCASSFRRGYTDTQYFGPGTRLTVL.

J is TRBJ2-3 and V is TRBV9, with 16 bases matching TRBD2. From germline, CDR1 is SGDLS and CDR2 YYNGEE. There are 18 residues in the CDR3. The J segment lost 3 bases and the V segment lost 0 bases, leaving 4 bases of the junction unmatched. Written as DNA, the CDR3 is TGTGCCAGCAGCGTAGCGGGACTAGCGGGAGGGAAGACAGATACGCAGTATTTT. Its translation: CASSVAGLAGGKTDTQYF.

The chain employs TRBV6-1 and TRBJ2-2, with 13 bases matching TRBD2. Germline-derived CDR1 and CDR2 are MNHNS and SASEGT. After removal of 8 bases from V and 8 bases from J, the junction contained 5 bases not matched to a gene. The CDR3 runs 14 residues. The DNA of the CDR3 is TGTGCCAGCGGACTAGCGGGAGAAGTGGGGGAGCTGTTTTTT. It encodes CASGLAGEVGELFF.

CDR3 bases: TGTGCCAGCAGCTTTAGCGACCAGGGGCTTAGCACAGATACGCAGTATTTT. Residues: CASSFSDQGLSTDTQYF. This sequence joins TRBV7-8 and TRBJ2-3; D may be TRBD1 (6 bases). V gave up 3 bases and J gave up 0 bases, with 16 bases separating them. Looked up from germline, CDR1 is SGHVS and CDR2 is FQNEAQ. There are 17 residues in the CDR3.

The gene calls are TRBV5-6 and TRBJ1-1; D gene unclear. Germline V gene data show CDR1 as SGHDT and CDR2 as YYEEEE. V was trimmed by 1 base and J by 1 base, leaving 8 bases between them. The CDR3 contains 14 residues. The CDR3 loop is CASSLSWGNTEAFF. The DNA of the CDR3 is TGTGCCAGCAGCTTGTCCTGGGGGAACACTGAAGCTTTCTTT.

The rearrangement links TRBV7-9 to TRBJ2-7; D is undetermined. The germline CDR1 and CDR2 sequences are SEHNR and FQNEAQ (reference sequence). There are 12 residues in the CDR3. V was trimmed by 5 bases and J by 7 bases, leaving 12 bases between them. CDR3 loop: CASSRDAREQYF. The DNA of the CDR3 is TGTGCCAGCAGCCGAGACGCAAGGGAGCAGTACTTC.

In regard to this clone: One end of the junction does not line up with germline, which may come from a read error. V usage is TRBV27 and J usage is TRBJ2-1; D not resolved. The germline gives CDR1 MNHEY, CDR2 SMNVEV (reference sequence). There are 17 residues in the CDR3. The DNA for the CDR3 is TGTGCCAGTAGTTTAATTCCAGGCAGGAGCTCCTACAATGAGCAGTTCTTC. Its translation is CASSLIPGRSSYNEQFF.